This TCR delta chain emerged from a study of gamma-delta chains in newborns, infants, children. Looking at the study overall: Polyclonal expansion of innate γδ T cells after birth follows microbial exposure.

The CDR3 runs 12 residues. The germline V gene has CDR1 GEAIGNYY and CDR2 EKD. Trimming pared 1 base from V and 5 bases from J, leaving 7 bases between. TCRdb reanalyzed the reads using CATT. The sample comprises 14,000 to 15,000 delta-chain clones, roughly 7% of which are singletons, and 20% to 25% rests with the top ten. Sequencing was carried out using blood. This sequence was found in a child who was a newborn, infant or young child, either healthy, febrile or measles-vaccinated (not recorded which). The chain couples TRDV2 to TRDJ1; weak D call: TRDD3 (5 bases). CDR3 amino acids: CACDTGEDKLIF. CDR3 coding DNA: TGTGCCTGTGACACTGGGGAAGATAAACTCATCTTT.